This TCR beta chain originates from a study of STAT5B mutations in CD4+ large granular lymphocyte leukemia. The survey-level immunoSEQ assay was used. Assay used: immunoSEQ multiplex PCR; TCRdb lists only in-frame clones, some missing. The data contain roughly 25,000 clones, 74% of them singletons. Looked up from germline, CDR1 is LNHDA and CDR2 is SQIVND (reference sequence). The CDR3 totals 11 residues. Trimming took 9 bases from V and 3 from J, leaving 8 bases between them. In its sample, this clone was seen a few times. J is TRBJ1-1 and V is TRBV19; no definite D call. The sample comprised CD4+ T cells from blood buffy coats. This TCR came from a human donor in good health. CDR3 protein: CASLSYTEAFF. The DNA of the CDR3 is TGTGCCAGCCTATCCTACACTGAAGCTTTCTTT.